The present T cell receptor (beta chain) was sequenced within a study of regulatory T cells in long-lasting Graves disease. Points from the study as a whole: Persistent disease preferred TRBV28, TRBJ1-2 and TRBJ2-5; new disease, TRBV20-1 and TRBJ2-1. Peripheral blood was the sole material, not thyroid tissue.

V was cut by 6 bases and J by 4 bases, with 16 bases left in between. CDR1 is PRHDT, CDR2 FYEKMQ, per germline (reference sequence). This CDR3 comprises 14 residues. The time point here: persistent/refractory GD, antithyroid drugs over 5 years with positive TRAb. Extracted PBMC RNA gave rise to the TCR library. American Thyroid Association guidelines were used to diagnose Graves' disease. HTBI primers from iRepertoire and Arm-PCR of CDR3 regions yielded the TCR beta libraries. TCRdb reprocessed the multiplex PCR reads via MiXCR and lists one record per CDR3 protein. The sample shows about 460,000 distinct CDR3 sequences, approximately 23% of them seen only once. On this clonotype: What it recognizes is unknown.

The receptor was derived from a female donor with Graves disease. Sequenced material: peripheral blood mononuclear cells (PBMCs), taken when the disease was refractory, from a patient treated with antithyroid drugs. V usage is TRBV13 and J usage is TRBJ2-7; D unresolved. The CDR3 DNA sequence: TGTGCCAGCAGGAAGGCAGGTTTCCTTTACGAGCAGTACTTC. Protein sequence: CASRKAGFLYEQYF.